This T cell receptor (beta chain) was sequenced during a study of shared T cell receptors in the human thymus. Per germline, CDR1 MDHEN and CDR2 SYDVKM. The CDR3 totals 14 residues. With V trimmed by 6 bases and J by 3 bases, 5 bases remained unmatched. Clones were read by immunoSEQ multiplex PCR, and TCRdb kept only the in-frame ones, dropping some. The sample shows approximately 730,000 clones, 70% to 90% of them seen only once. This sample also belongs to another study, concerning human thymus T cells. As that report states: Thymic and blood repertoires appeared to carry a bias in their V and J gene usage. Related studies noted strongly shared thymic repertoires across unrelated people.

The sequenced sample consisted of thymocytes. The clonotype was recovered from a girl less than two years old with a congenital heart defect. This chain uses TRBV28 with TRBJ1-5; 7 nucleotides agree with TRBD1. This CDR3 is CASRTTGSNQPQHF. The CDR3 DNA is TGTGCCAGCAGGACGACAGGGTCCAATCAGCCCCAGCATTTT.